This T cell receptor beta chain was sequenced in a study of T cell responses to AZD1222 COVID-19 vaccine. Study-level findings and limits: Of spike-specific TCRs, nearly half reportedly target regions left unmutated in variants. Seropositivity was recorded at baseline in only a handful of AZD1222 recipients. Repertoire sampling occurred only after the peak T cell response. Possibly, clonal diversity was underestimated; donors were largely white British and included more females.

This CDR3 is built from 15 residues. Germline CDR1 and CDR2: SGHNT and YENEEA. With 3 bases clipped from V and 9 bases from J, the junction kept 5 bases outside the gene matches. On this clone itself: The antigen remains unidentified.

Produced via immunoSEQ multiplex PCR; TCRdb's table is partial and in-frame only. The table lists roughly 100,000 clones, about 87% of them singletons. The specimen comprised peripheral blood, sampled on day 0 of AZD1222 vaccination. This sequence joins TRBV11-3 and TRBJ2-1; 13 nucleotides align to TRBD2. This sequence was found in an adult in good health. The CDR3 DNA reads TGTGCCAGCAGCTTTGGGACTAGCGGGAAAGGTGAGCAGTTCTTC. Protein product: CASSFGTSGKGEQFF. The entire variable domain, with the rest obtained from reference TRBV11-3 and TRBJ2-1, is as follows: EAGVVQSPRYKIIEKKQPVAFWCNPISGHNTLYWYLQNLGQGPELLIRYENEEAVDDSQLPKDRFSAERLKGVDSTLKIQPAELGDSAVYLCASSFGTSGKGEQFFGPGTRLTVL.